A few counts support the clone carrying this TCR beta chain. Its antigen is not identified. This sample stems from a study of cytomegalovirus exposure and HLA in healthy donors. Study-level findings and limits: The study found most TCR sequences rare, yet found some public TCRs in many donors. The study carried out a later analysis of TCR beta sequences. It associated about 15,000 of them with specific HLA alleles at a false discovery rate of 0.05.

Germline assignment: CDR1 SEHNR and CDR2 FQNEAQ (reference sequence). V lost 1 base and J lost 2, with 11 bases in between. The CDR3 loop spans 15 amino acids. The PCR employed 60 Vbeta primers together with 13 Jbeta primers. TCRdb's copy holds only in-frame clones and misses some; the assay was immunoSEQ multiplex PCR. Of roughly 150,000 clones listed, around 82% are singletons. This clonotype was obtained from a woman aged 40 to 50 in good health and CMV-seropositive. The V gene is TRBV7-9, the J gene TRBJ2-5, with D possibly TRBD1 on 5 matching bases. Sequencing used PBMCs. CDR3 amino acids: CASSLVLAGQETQYF. The CDR3 DNA reads as TGTGCCAGCAGCTTAGTGTTAGCAGGGCAAGAGACCCAGTACTTC.